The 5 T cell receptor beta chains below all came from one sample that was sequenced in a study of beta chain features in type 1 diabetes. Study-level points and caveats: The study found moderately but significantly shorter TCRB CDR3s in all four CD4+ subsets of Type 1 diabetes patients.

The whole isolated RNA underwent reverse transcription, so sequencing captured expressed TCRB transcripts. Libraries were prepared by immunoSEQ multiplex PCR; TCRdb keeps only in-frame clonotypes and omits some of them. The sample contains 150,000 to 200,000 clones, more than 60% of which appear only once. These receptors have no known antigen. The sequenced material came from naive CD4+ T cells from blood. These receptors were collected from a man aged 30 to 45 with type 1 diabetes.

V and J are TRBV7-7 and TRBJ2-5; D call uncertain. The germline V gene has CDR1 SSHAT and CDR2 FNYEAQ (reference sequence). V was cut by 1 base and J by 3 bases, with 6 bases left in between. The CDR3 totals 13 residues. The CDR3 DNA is TGTGCCAGCAGCTTAGGCCAGAAAGAGACCCAGTACTTC. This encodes CASSLGQKETQYF.

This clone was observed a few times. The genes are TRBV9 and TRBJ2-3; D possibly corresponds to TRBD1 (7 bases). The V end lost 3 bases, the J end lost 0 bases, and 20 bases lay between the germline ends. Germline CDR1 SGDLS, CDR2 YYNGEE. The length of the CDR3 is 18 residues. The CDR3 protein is CASSGQGSGLASTDTQYF. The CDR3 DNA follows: TGTGCCAGCAGCGGACAGGGTTCCGGGCTAGCGAGCACAGATACGCAGTATTTT.

The chain's CDR3 is CSVASGALYEQYF. The DNA of the CDR3 is TGCAGCGTTGCTAGCGGAGCCCTTTACGAGCAGTACTTC. The chain combines TRBV29-1 with TRBJ2-7; 7 positions agree with TRBD2. The germline V gene encodes CDR1 SQVTM and CDR2 ANQGSEA. J was trimmed by 4 bases and V by 4 bases; bases with no gene match: 7. The CDR3 extends over 13 amino acids.

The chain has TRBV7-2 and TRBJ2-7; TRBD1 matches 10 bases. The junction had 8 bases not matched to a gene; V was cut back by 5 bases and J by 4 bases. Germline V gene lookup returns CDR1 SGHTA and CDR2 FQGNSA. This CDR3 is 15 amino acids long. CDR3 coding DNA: TGTGCCAGCAGCCGTCCGGGACAGGGGACTTACGAGCAGTACTTC. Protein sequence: CASSRPGQGTYEQYF.

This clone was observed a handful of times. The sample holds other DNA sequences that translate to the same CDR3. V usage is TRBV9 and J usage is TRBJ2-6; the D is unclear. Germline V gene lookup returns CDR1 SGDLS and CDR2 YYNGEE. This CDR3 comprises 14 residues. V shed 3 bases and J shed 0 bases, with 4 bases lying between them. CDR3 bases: TGTGCCAGCAGCGCTACCTCTGGGGCCAACGTCCTGACTTTC. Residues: CASSATSGANVLTF.